These 30 T cell receptor beta chains were sequenced from one sample in a study of blood T cells in healthy people across ages. Combining a sample-barcoded 5' primer with a J-beta primer mix, a second PCR ran for about 6 to 12 cycles. TCRdb passed the 5' RACE reads through MiXCR, listing each CDR3 protein once. The sample has approximately 700,000 distinct CDR3 sequences, approximately 30% seen once; the top ten hold 15%. The material sequenced was blood. All receptors derive from a woman of 80 years or more in good health.

The chain uses TRBV25-1 and TRBJ1-1; D gene uncertain. CDR1 is MGHDK, CDR2 SYGVNS, per germline. V was pared by 4 bases and J by 2 bases, with 11 bases between. The CDR3 covers 14 residues. CDR3 sequence: CASSGPVVNTEAFF. The CDR3 DNA follows: TGTGCCAGCAGTGGACCCGTTGTCAACACTGAAGCTTTCTTT.

As regards this clonotype: The junction differs from germline at one of its ends, possibly a read error. The CDR3 protein is CAGSFYAGGGNTEAFF. The DNA for the CDR3 is TGTGCCGGCAGCTTTTATGCAGGTGGAGGGAACACTGAAGCTTTCTTT. The chain recombines TRBV7-8 with TRBJ1-1; D ambiguous. The germline CDR1 and CDR2 sequences are SGHVS and FQNEAQ. This CDR3 contains 16 residues.

This clonotype was detected ten times or more. The chain employs TRBV7-8 and TRBJ2-1; D may be TRBD2 (5 bases). The V gene lost 4 bases and the J gene lost 0 bases, with 16 bases spanning the gap. CDR1 SGHVS and CDR2 FQNEAQ come from the germline V gene. The CDR3 has 17 residues. As DNA, the CDR3 is TGTGCCAGCAGCTCGTCTGGACTCCGGAGCTCCTACAATGAGCAGTTCTTC. Encoded protein: CASSSSGLRSSYNEQFF.

This clonotype was detected ten times or more. Germline and junction disagree at one end, which may indicate a read error. The gene calls are TRBV5-1 and TRBJ2-5, with TRBD2 matching 8 bases. The germline CDR1 and CDR2 sequences are SGHRS and YFSETQ. The CDR3 has 16 amino acids. The CDR3 sequence is CASRTRPGGVREPQYF. The CDR3, as DNA: TGCGCCAGCCGAACAAGGCCGGGGGGGGTAAGAGAGCCCCAGTACTTC.

This sequence joins TRBV30 and TRBJ2-4; 12 nucleotides align to TRBD1. CDR3 length: 13 residues. V was pared by 1 base and J by 15 bases, with 7 bases of the junction left unmatched. The germline V gene encodes CDR1 GTSNPN and CDR2 SVGIG (reference sequence). This CDR3 is CAWSASGTGGVYF. CDR3 nucleotide sequence: TGTGCCTGGAGTGCCTCCGGGACAGGGGGCGTGTACTTC. Using reference TRBV30 and TRBJ2-4 for the parts outside the CDR3, the full variable domain is SQTIHQWPATLVQPVGSPLSLECTVEGTSNPNLYWYRQAAGRGLQLLFYSVGIGQISSEVPQNLSASRPQDRQFILSSKKLLLSDSGFYLCAWSASGTGGVYFGAGTRLSVL.

This clonotype was recorded at least ten times. The chain joins TRBV28 to TRBJ1-2, with D possibly matching TRBD1 (6 bases). V shed 10 bases and J shed 3 bases, with 12 bases lying between them. CDR3 length: 12 residues. Germline V gene lookup returns CDR1 MDHEN and CDR2 SYDVKM. CDR3 DNA sequence: TGTGCCATTTCGACAGGACACTATGGCTACACCTTC. This translates into CAISTGHYGYTF.

This clonotype came up many times. The genes are TRBV20-1 and TRBJ1-4; the match to TRBD1 covers 7 bases. The CDR3 consists of 14 residues. CDR1 and CDR2 from the germline V gene are DFQATT and SNEGSKA (reference sequence). J was trimmed by 8 bases and V by 3 bases; bases with no gene match: 9. The CDR3 DNA reads TGCAGTGCTAGGAAGACAGGGAGGGGCGAAAAACTGTTTTTT. It specifies CSARKTGRGEKLFF.

This chain joins TRBV12-3 or TRBV12-4 and TRBJ1-5; 8 bases line up with TRBD1. V shed 8 bases and J 6 bases; nucleotides not matched to a gene: 3. This CDR3 spans 12 amino acids. The CDR3 loop reads CASLTGGQPQHF. The CDR3 nucleotides are TGTGCCAGCCTAACAGGGGGTCAGCCCCAGCATTTT.

Note on this clonotype: A much bigger clone sits one base away, suggesting this may be a read error. This sequence joins TRBV15 and TRBJ2-1; 8 bases are shared with TRBD2. Germline V lookup: CDR1 LNHNV, CDR2 YYDKDF (reference sequence). The junction had 19 bases not matched to a gene; V was cut back by 0 bases and J by 6 bases. The CDR3 loop spans 20 amino acids. In nucleotides, the CDR3 is TGTGCCACCAGCAGAGAGTCTGGTAAGGTCGACGGGGGGGCTGTCAATGAGCAGTTCTTC. Amino acid sequence: CATSRESGKVDGGAVNEQFF.

This clonotype has just a few counts. This chain links TRBV20-1 with TRBJ2-7; 14 nucleotides match TRBD2. J gave up 7 bases and V 6 bases, and 14 bases lay outside the gene matches. CDR1 DFQATT and CDR2 SNEGSKA come from the germline V gene (reference sequence). There are 16 residues in the CDR3. The CDR3 protein is CSASRTSGGIYNEQYF. In nucleotides, the CDR3 is TGCAGTGCGTCCCGGACTAGCGGGGGGATATACAATGAGCAGTACTTC.

This clonotype occurred many times. V usage is TRBV20-1 and J usage is TRBJ2-3; 8 bases are shared with TRBD2. This CDR3 has 13 residues. Trimming removed 3 bases from V and 8 bases from J; junction bases left unmatched: 7. Germline CDR1 reads DFQATT; CDR2 reads SNEGSKA (reference sequence). In DNA form, the CDR3 reads TGCAGTGCTAGCGGGGGGGCCGTCAGTACGCAGTATTTT. The encoded protein is CSASGGAVSTQYF.

Comment on this clonotype: This could be a read error, since a much larger clone is one nucleotide away. This chain links TRBV15 with TRBJ2-7; the match to TRBD1 covers 7 bases. Trimming at V came to 1 base and at J to 0 bases, leaving 9 bases not matched to a gene. The CDR3 totals 17 residues. CDR1 is LNHNV, CDR2 YYDKDF, per germline (reference sequence). CDR3 in amino acids: CATSRGTGQRRSYEQYF. In DNA form, the CDR3 reads TGTGCCACCAGCAGAGGAACGGGACAGAGGCGCTCCTACGAGCAGTACTTC.

This clonotype was seen repeatedly, ten times or more. This chain connects TRBV6-6 to TRBJ2-3, with D perhaps being TRBD1 or TRBD2 (6 bases each). CDR1 and CDR2 (germline): MNHNY, SVGAGI (reference sequence). The CDR3 extends over 14 amino acids. Trimming pared 7 bases from V and 2 bases from J, leaving 13 bases between. CDR3 amino acids: CASTRGGPTDTQYF. Written as DNA, the CDR3 is TGTGCCAGCACCCGTGGGGGGCCCACAGATACGCAGTATTTT.

This clonotype turned up a few times. This may be a read error, as it is one base from a much larger clone. The V gene is TRBV7-3, the J gene TRBJ2-5; a possible D gene is TRBD1 (6 bases). CDR1 and CDR2 from the germline V gene are SGHTA and FQGTGA. There are 14 residues in the CDR3. The ends were cut back, 2 bases at V and 11 bases at J, with 18 bases in the middle. As DNA, the CDR3 is TGTGCCAGCAGCTTAGGATCAGGGGACGATGAGCAGTACTTC. It yields the protein CASSLGSGDDEQYF.

This clonotype was recorded at least ten times. This chain joins TRBV9 and TRBJ2-2, with 7 bases matching TRBD1. CDR1 and CDR2 (germline): SGDLS, YYNGEE. V lost 4 bases and J lost 4; bases outside the gene matches: 7. CDR3 size: 15 residues. CDR3 sequence (DNA): TGTGCCAGCAGCTTCGACAGGGTTAGCACCGGGGAGCTGTTTTTT. This translates into CASSFDRVSTGELFF. The variable domain in full, with the rest retrieved from reference TRBV9 and TRBJ2-2, is DSGVTQTPKHLITATGQRVTLRCSPRSGDLSVYWYQQSLDQGLQFLIQYYNGEERAKGNILERFSAQQFPDLHSELNLSSLELGDSALYFCASSFDRVSTGELFFGEGSRLTVL.

This clonotype has ten or more counts. The V call is TRBV9, the J call TRBJ1-4, with TRBD1 as a possible D gene (6 bases). The V gene lost 3 bases and the J gene lost 7 bases, with 16 bases spanning the gap. The germline V gene encodes CDR1 SGDLS and CDR2 YYNGEE. The CDR3 contains 15 residues. In nucleotides, the CDR3 is TGTGCCAGCAGCGCCCCGGGACATCTTTCTGAAAAACTGTTTTTT. Its protein product is CASSAPGHLSEKLFF.

This sequence joins TRBV2 and TRBJ1-4, with D possibly TRBD1 on 5 matching bases. The CDR3 length is 13 residues. The V gene lost 4 bases and the J gene lost 2 bases, with 5 bases spanning the gap. Per the germline V gene, CDR1 is SNHLY and CDR2 is FYNNEI. This chain's CDR3 is CASSGQTNEKLFF. The DNA for the CDR3 is TGTGCCAGCAGTGGACAGACTAATGAAAAACTGTTTTTT.

In this sample, this clonotype turned up many times. This chain connects TRBV20-1 to TRBJ2-3; D is undetermined. The V gene lost 4 bases and the J gene lost 6 bases, with 11 bases spanning the gap. CDR1 and CDR2 (germline): DFQATT, SNEGSKA (reference sequence). This CDR3 is 12 amino acids long. The CDR3 DNA is TGCAGTGCTAAGATGACCAGTGATACGCAGTATTTT. It translates to CSAKMTSDTQYF.

In its sample, this clonotype was seen many times. The CDR3 spells CASSQDTYQPQHF. Written as DNA, the CDR3 is TGTGCCAGCAGCCAAGATACCTATCAGCCCCAGCATTTT. The chain employs TRBV3-1 and TRBJ1-5; D ambiguous. Trimming shortened V by 0 bases and J by 5 bases, and 5 bases separated the two germline ends. The CDR3 sequence is 13 residues long. Germline CDR1 reads LGHDT; CDR2 reads YNNKEL (reference sequence).

This clonotype was counted between two and nine times. J is TRBJ2-3 and V is TRBV6-2 or TRBV6-3, with TRBD2 identical over 7 bases. There are 16 residues in the CDR3. J was trimmed by 5 bases and V by 5 bases; bases with no gene match: 13. CDR1 and CDR2 from the germline V gene are MNHEY and SVGEGT. This CDR3 reads CASSAGGRAVGDTQYF. The CDR3 DNA follows: TGTGCCAGCAGTGCCGGTGGGAGGGCGGTGGGAGATACGCAGTATTTT.

This clonotype was counted at least ten times. V usage is TRBV7-2 and J usage is TRBJ2-3, with D possibly matching TRBD2 (7 bases). V lost 5 bases and J lost 7, with 19 bases in between. The CDR3 covers 15 residues. Per germline, CDR1 SGHTA and CDR2 FQGNSA. The CDR3 region has the DNA TGTGCCAGCAGCCCCGGGGGGCCGGAAAGGAATACGCAGTATTTT. Translated, it gives CASSPGGPERNTQYF.

This clonotype was recorded many times. V usage is TRBV20-1 and J usage is TRBJ2-3; possibly TRBD1 or TRBD2 for D (7 bases each). There are 12 residues in the CDR3. Trimming shortened V by 4 bases and J by 5 bases, and 10 bases separated the two germline ends. Germline CDR1 and CDR2: DFQATT and SNEGSKA (reference sequence). The CDR3 DNA reads TGCAGTGCTATCAGGGGGGGAGATACGCAGTATTTT. This encodes CSAIRGGDTQYF.

This clonotype has a count of ten or more. The V gene is TRBV5-5, the J gene TRBJ2-7; the D call may be TRBD1 or TRBD2 (5 bases each). Germline CDR1 SGHKS, CDR2 YYEKEE (reference sequence). The CDR3 length is 14 residues. The germline V and J ends were trimmed by 4 bases and 2 bases, with 13 bases remaining between them. Here the CDR3 DNA reads TGTGCCAGCAGCCAGGGCCAGGGACCCTACGAGCAGTACTTC. Translation gives CASSQGQGPYEQYF.

This clonotype was counted ten times or more. The genes are TRBV27 and TRBJ1-4, with TRBD1 matching over 8 bases. This CDR3 comprises 14 residues. After removal of 7 bases from V and 6 bases from J, the junction contained 7 bases not matched to a gene. CDR1 and CDR2 (germline): MNHEY, SMNVEV (reference sequence). CDR3 sequence (DNA): TGTGCCAGCAAGTGGACAGGGTCTGATGAAAAACTGTTTTTT. It codes for CASKWTGSDEKLFF.

This clonotype appeared a few times. A much larger clone differs from this one at a single base, so this may be a read error. The chain links TRBV11-1 to TRBJ2-7; D unclear. The CDR3 runs 15 residues. Between the trimmed V and J ends, which lost 5 bases and 7 bases, there was a span of 21 bases. Germline V gene data show CDR1 as SGHAT and CDR2 as FQDESV (reference sequence). CDR3 sequence (DNA): TGTGCCAGCAGCCAAAACTTGCTAATTATCAATGAGCAGTACTTC. This translates into CASSQNLLIINEQYF.

This clonotype came up a few times. Because the CDR3 is missing its conserved closing phenylalanine or tryptophan, this is likely a read error. This chain uses TRBV7-9 with TRBJ1-6; 10 nucleotides align to TRBD1. This CDR3 is 15 amino acids long. Germline CDR1 and CDR2: SEHNR and FQNEAQ (reference sequence). J was trimmed by 10 bases and V by 5 bases; bases with no gene match: 8. The CDR3 here is CASSNSGTGVSPLHV. CDR3 DNA sequence: TGTGCCAGCAGCAATTCCGGGACAGGGGTGTCACCCCTCCACGTT.

The J gene is TRBJ1-1, the V gene TRBV5-6; D remains ambiguous. V lost 3 bases and J 7 bases, leaving 13 bases between the germline ends. CDR1 and CDR2 (germline): SGHDT, YYEEEE. This CDR3 spans 13 amino acids. The CDR3 is CASSWEFLGEAFF. The CDR3 coding sequence is TGTGCCAGCAGCTGGGAGTTTTTGGGTGAAGCTTTCTTT.

Details on this clonotype: A much larger clone differs by one base, so this may be a read error. The chain has TRBV5-6 and TRBJ2-5; D might be TRBD1 (6 bases). The V gene lost 1 base and the J gene lost 13 bases, with 23 bases spanning the gap. The CDR3 consists of 15 residues. CDR1 is SGHDT, CDR2 YYEEEE, per germline. DNA for the CDR3: TGTGCCAGCAGCTTGCTGGCCGGTGGAACAGGGTCAACGTACTTC. Protein sequence: CASSLLAGGTGSTYF.

The chain carries TRBV7-3 and TRBJ1-3, with D uncertain. Deletions cut 6 bases from V and 0 bases from J, with 12 bases between. The length of the CDR3 is 15 residues. Germline CDR1 reads SGHTA; CDR2 reads FQGTGA. The CDR3 DNA sequence: TGTGCCAGCAGTTCCCGACCCGTCTCTGGAAACACCATATATTTT. This encodes CASSSRPVSGNTIYF. The full variable domain, completed using reference TRBV7-3 and TRBJ1-3, is GAGVSQTPSNKVTEKGKYVELRCDPISGHTALYWYRQSLGQGPEFLIYFQGTGAADDSGLPNDRFFAVRPEGSVSTLKIQRTERGDSAVYLCASSSRPVSGNTIYFGEGSWLTVV.

This clonotype was counted only a few times. This sequence joins TRBV5-1 and TRBJ1-1; the D gene is possibly TRBD1 (6 bases). V gave up 4 bases and J gave up 0 bases, with 13 bases separating them. CDR3 length: 15 residues. CDR1 SGHRS and CDR2 YFSETQ come from the germline V gene. The CDR3 region has the DNA TGCGCCAGCAGCCTTGGACAGACACTGAACACTGAAGCTTTCTTT. It codes for CASSLGQTLNTEAFF. Using reference TRBV5-1 and TRBJ1-1 for the parts outside the CDR3, the full variable domain is KAGVTQTPRYLIKTRGQQVTLSCSPISGHRSVSWYQQTPGQGLQFLFEYFSETQRNKGNFPGRFSGRQFSNSRSEMNVSTLELGDSALYLCASSLGQTLNTEAFFGQGTRLTVV.